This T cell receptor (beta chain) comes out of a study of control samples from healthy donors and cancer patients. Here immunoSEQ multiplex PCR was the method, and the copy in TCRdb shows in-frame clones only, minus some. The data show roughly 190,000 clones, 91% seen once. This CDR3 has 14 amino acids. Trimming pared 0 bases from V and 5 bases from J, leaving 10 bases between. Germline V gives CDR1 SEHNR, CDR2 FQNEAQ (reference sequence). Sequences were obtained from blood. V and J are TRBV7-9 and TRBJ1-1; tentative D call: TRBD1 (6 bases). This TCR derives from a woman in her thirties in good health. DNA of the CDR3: TGTGCCAGCAGCTTAGCGGGGGCGCTTACTGAAGCTTTCTTT. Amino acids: CASSLAGALTEAFF.